This TCR beta chain is drawn from a study of Ad26.COV2.S vaccination and SARS-CoV-2 variants. Study context: The COV1001 Ad26.COV2.S trial arm included the donor. Once, or twice with 56 days between doses, Ad26.COV2.S was given intramuscularly. Study observations and caveats: Total T cell responses may have been underestimated by the TCR breadth and depth analyses.

Germline V CDR1 and CDR2: LNHDA, SQIVND (reference sequence). The V segment lost 9 bases and the J segment 0 bases; nucleotides outside the gene matches: 6. This CDR3 is 15 amino acids long. Method: immunoSEQ multiplex PCR; TCRdb's copy keeps in-frame clones and lacks some. The repertoire includes about 420,000 clones, approximately 88% of them detected once, and roughly 4% sits in the top ten. Documented treatment: over 15 received Ad26.COV2.S at low or high dose, single or two shots; about 5 received placebo; per-sample allocation not given. Day 63 after the first vaccine or placebo injection was the time point for sampling. An adult donor aged 18-55 years was enrolled in Boston. A note on this clone: Its target is unknown.

The receptor's source is a person aged 18-65 years who received the Ad26.COV2.S COVID-19 vaccine or a placebo. The chain links TRBV19 to TRBJ2-2, with 8 bases matching TRBD1. Source: peripheral blood, taken in a trial of Ad26.COV2.S vaccine versus placebo. The CDR3 DNA follows: TGTGCCAGCTCGTGGGGACAGGCGAACACCGGGGAGCTGTTTTTT. Translating gives CASSWGQANTGELFF.